What follows describes a single T cell receptor (beta chain). This clonotype was recorded once. Its recognized antigen is unknown. The record has no base qualities; no much larger clone is one base away. A lone read gives weak evidence. The entry originates in a study of CD8 T cells in Susac syndrome (dated by TCRdb to between 2018 and 2021). As for the study more broadly: Repertoire sequencing was used to test whether CD8+ T cell activation and differentiation in Susac syndrome was antigen driven. The study compared CD8+ T cell repertoire clonality among 11 to 12 healthy donors, around 14 Susac syndrome patients and some 16 multiple sclerosis patients.

High-throughput TCR beta sequencing profiled peripheral blood CD8+ and CD4+ T cells from healthy donors, Susac syndrome patients and multiple sclerosis patients. The multiple sclerosis controls were treatment-naive patients who had stable or active relapsing-remitting disease and met the revised McDonald criteria. Bulk CD8+ and CD4+ T cells were purified by magnetic negative isolation, whereas CD8+ TEMRA cells were enriched by FACS. Blood was collected in EDTA tubes and processed within 24 hours, with PBMCs isolated through density gradient centrifugation. PBMCs intended for TCR sequencing were frozen in liquid nitrogen and were later thawed in a 37 degrees C water bath. Purity of sorted or isolated CD4+, CD8+ and CD8+ TEMRA cells was at least 90%. V is reduced by 3 bases and J by 0 bases, leaving a spacing of 12 bases between them. The germline V gene provides CDR1 MGHRA and CDR2 YSYEKL. Counted from cysteine to phenylalanine, this CDR3 has 15 amino acids. Only the CDR3 portion is preserved as DNA: 45 bases, with reading frame beginning at the first base.

Overall study outcomes, separate from this receptor: The number of individuals in the TCR sequencing and HLA analysis was acknowledged as relatively small.

RNA was extracted using the RNeasy kit, and about 0.5 to 1 ug of the RNA was reverse transcribed with random hexamers. TCR beta CDR3 regions were amplified with the immunoSEQ multiplex PCR assay covering 54 Vbeta and 13 Jbeta segments. To correct PCR amplification bias, a synthetic template baseline was used for both primer optimization and computational correction. Per the authors' processing: Only productive sequences were kept, with reads annotated to V, D and J genes according to IMGT and analyzed in immunoSEQ Analyzer. Clonality was calculated as one minus the Shannon entropy normalized by log2 of the number of productive unique sequences. For each patient and control, public and private clones were evaluated among the 100 most prevalent clones. Clones were defined as Susac-specific when absent from the healthy and MS cohorts, from fewer than 1,300 published viral clones and from other ImmuneACCESS disease sequences. The public reads were run again by TCRdb, first through fastp at Q25 and then through MiXCR, and only productive beta chains were kept. Under each unique CDR3 protein, matching rows form one entry showing the most common genes and DNA. These V and J calls rely on TCRdb rather than the paper's analysis. This sample gives about 130,000 distinct CDR3 sequences in total; 80% to 95% of them show up just once. Of the sample, over 0.3% falls within the top ten clones.

Sequencing was done on a sample of CD8+ T cells from PBMCs. This sequence uses TRBV4-1 and TRBJ2-7; D gene: possibly TRBD2, on 6 matching bases. The TCR comes from a human donor with multiple sclerosis. The CDR3 protein: CASSQDGDFSYEQYF. The DNA sequence is given as TGCGCCAGCAGCCAGGACGGGGACTTCTCCTACGAGCAGTACTTC.